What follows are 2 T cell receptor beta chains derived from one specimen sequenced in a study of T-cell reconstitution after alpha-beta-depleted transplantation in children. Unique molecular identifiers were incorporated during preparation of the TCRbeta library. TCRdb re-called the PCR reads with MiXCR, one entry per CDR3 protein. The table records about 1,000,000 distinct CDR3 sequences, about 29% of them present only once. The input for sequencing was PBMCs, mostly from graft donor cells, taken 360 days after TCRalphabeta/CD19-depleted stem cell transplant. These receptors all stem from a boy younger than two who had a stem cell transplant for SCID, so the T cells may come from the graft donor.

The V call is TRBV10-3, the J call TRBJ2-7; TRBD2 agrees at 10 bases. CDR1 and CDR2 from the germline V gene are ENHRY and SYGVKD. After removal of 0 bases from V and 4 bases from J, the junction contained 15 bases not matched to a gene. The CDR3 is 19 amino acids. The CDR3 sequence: CAISESPPSKRGGLYEQYF. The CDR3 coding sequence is TGTGCCATCAGTGAGTCGCCCCCCTCAAAGCGGGGGGGACTTTACGAGCAGTACTTC.

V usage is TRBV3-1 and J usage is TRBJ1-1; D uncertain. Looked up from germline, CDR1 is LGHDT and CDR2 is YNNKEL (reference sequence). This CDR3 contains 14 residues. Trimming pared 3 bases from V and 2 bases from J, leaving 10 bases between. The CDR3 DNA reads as TGTGCCAGCAGCCAGAGTGGAAAAAACACTGAAGCTTTCTTT. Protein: CASSQSGKNTEAFF.